These 26 T cell receptor beta chains came from one sample sequenced in a study of blood T cell repertoires in COVID-19. The protocol was immunoSEQ multiplex PCR, while the TCRdb copy is restricted to in-frame clones and leaves out a portion. The repertoire holds about 150,000 clones, with 70% to 85% as singletons. Sequences were obtained from peripheral blood. These receptors were obtained from a woman aged 45-65 years with acute or convalescent COVID-19.

This chain uses TRBV5-1 with TRBJ1-1; no clear D gene. Trimming shortened V by 5 bases and J by 5 bases, and 10 bases separated the two germline ends. Germline V CDR1 and CDR2: SGHRS, YFSETQ. The CDR3 extends over 12 amino acids. The CDR3 loop is CASSLTDTEAFF. CDR3 nucleotide sequence: TGCGCCAGCAGTCTTACAGATACTGAAGCTTTCTTT. The whole variable domain, filled in from reference TRBV5-1 and TRBJ1-1, reads KAGVTQTPRYLIKTRGQQVTLSCSPISGHRSVSWYQQTPGQGLQFLFEYFSETQRNKGNFPGRFSGRQFSNSRSEMNVSTLELGDSALYLCASSLTDTEAFFGQGTRLTVV.

The V gene is TRBV5-6, the J gene TRBJ1-2; tentatively, D is TRBD1 (6 bases). The V gene lost 4 bases and the J gene lost 8 bases, with 18 bases spanning the gap. Per germline, CDR1 SGHDT and CDR2 YYEEEE. CDR3 length equals 14 residues. The chain's CDR3 is CASSRNRAGNGYTF. CDR3 DNA sequence: TGTGCCAGCAGCAGAAACAGGGCAGGAAACGGCTACACCTTC.

The chain joins TRBV2 to TRBJ1-1, with a weak D call TRBD1 (6 bases). V lost 6 bases, J lost 5 bases, and 13 bases lay in between. This CDR3 comprises 13 residues. The V gene's germline CDR1 is SNHLY and CDR2 FYNNEI. The CDR3 nucleotides are TGTGCCAGCAGCAGGGGTGAGGGGACTGAAGCTTTCTTT. Translating gives CASSRGEGTEAFF.

As DNA, the CDR3 is TGTGCCAGCAGCGTAGCCAGTGGGGGGACTGGAAACACCATATATTTT. It translates to CASSVASGGTGNTIYF. The chain is built from TRBV9 and TRBJ1-3, with a weak D call TRBD1 (5 bases). The CDR3 sequence is 16 residues long. Trimming cost V 0 bases and J 2 bases, with 12 bases left between them. CDR1 and CDR2 (germline): SGDLS, YYNGEE.

This clone was observed a handful of times. CDR3 nucleotide sequence: TGTGCCAGTAGTATGGGGGGGCTTCAGCCCCAGCATTTT. Its protein product is CASSMGGLQPQHF. The chain uses TRBV19 and TRBJ1-5, with a possible D match to TRBD1 (6 bases). Trimming stripped 3 bases from V and 6 bases from J, with 9 bases between. The CDR3 totals 13 residues. CDR1 is LNHDA, CDR2 SQIVND, per germline (reference sequence). Supplemented by reference TRBV19 and TRBJ1-5, the full variable domain reads DGGITQSPKYLFRKEGQNVTLSCEQNLNHDAMYWYRQDPGQGLRLIYYSQIVNDFQKGDIAEGYSVSREKKESFPLTVTSAQKNPTAFYLCASSMGGLQPQHFGDGTRLSIL.

Only one count was recorded for this clone. The chain joins TRBV10-3 to TRBJ2-1; D might be TRBD2 (5 bases). V was trimmed by 3 bases and J by 7 bases, leaving 19 bases between them. The CDR3 has 16 amino acids. Germline CDR1 and CDR2: ENHRY and SYGVKD. CDR3 nucleotide sequence: TGTGCCATCAGTGATCTCGAGGGTAGTATCGAGAATGAGCAGTTCTTC. The encoded protein is CAISDLEGSIENEQFF.

The chain is built from TRBV5-1 and TRBJ2-7; weak D call: TRBD1 (5 bases). V dropped 0 bases and J dropped 2 bases, with 9 bases sitting between them. Germline CDR1 is SGHRS and CDR2 is YFSETQ. CDR3 length: 14 residues. The CDR3 is CASSLARAAYEQYF. The CDR3 bases are TGCGCCAGCAGCTTGGCCAGGGCGGCCTACGAGCAGTACTTC.

The chain recombines TRBV12-5 with TRBJ1-2; D ambiguous. V lost 0 bases and J 4 bases, leaving 9 bases between the germline ends. The V gene's germline CDR1 is LGHNT and CDR2 FRNRAP. The CDR3 extends over 14 amino acids. CDR3 loop: CASGLVWQSYGYTF. Here the CDR3 DNA reads TGTGCTAGTGGTTTGGTATGGCAGTCCTATGGCTACACCTTC.

The rearrangement links TRBV6-2 or TRBV6-3 to TRBJ2-7, with a possible D match to TRBD1 (6 bases). The CDR3 has 13 residues. Between the trimmed V and J ends, which lost 2 bases and 6 bases, there was a span of 11 bases. Germline loops: CDR1 MNHEY, CDR2 SVGEGT. CDR3 protein: CASSYARGREQYF. For the CDR3, the DNA is TGTGCCAGCAGTTACGCCAGGGGACGCGAGCAGTACTTC.

The V and J genes are TRBV6-5 and TRBJ2-7, with 8 positions matching TRBD2. This CDR3 contains 15 residues. V lost 4 bases, J lost 3 bases, and 8 bases stayed unmatched. Germline V gives CDR1 MNHEY, CDR2 SVGAGI. The chain's CDR3 is CASSSLRGGSYEQYF. DNA of the CDR3: TGTGCCAGCAGTTCCCTACGCGGGGGGAGCTACGAGCAGTACTTC.

The chain carries TRBV4-3 and TRBJ1-5; tentative D call: TRBD1 (6 bases). The ends were cut back, 1 base at V and 7 bases at J, with 17 bases in the middle. The CDR3 contains 16 residues. Germline V gives CDR1 LGHNA, CDR2 YSLEER. The CDR3 sequence: CASSQGGWGQEQPQHF. CDR3 DNA: TGCGCCAGCAGCCAAGGAGGTTGGGGGCAGGAACAGCCCCAGCATTTT.

The rearrangement links TRBV19 to TRBJ1-2, with TRBD1 identical over 8 bases. Germline CDR1 is LNHDA and CDR2 is SQIVND (reference sequence). The V gene end was trimmed by 5 bases and the J gene end by 5 bases; junction bases not matched to a gene: 4. The CDR3 is 13 residues long. This CDR3 is CASSGTGRYGYTF. The CDR3, as DNA: TGTGCCAGTAGTGGGACAGGTCGATATGGCTACACCTTC.

The V call is TRBV7-9, the J call TRBJ1-5; 9 nucleotides line up with TRBD1. The CDR3 sequence is 14 residues long. CDR1 is SEHNR and CDR2 is FQNEAQ in the germline V gene (reference sequence). V gave up 8 bases and J gave up 5 bases; unmatched junction bases: 7. Here the CDR3 reads CASSDRGQDQPQHF. CDR3 bases: TGTGCCAGCTCGGACAGGGGTCAGGATCAGCCCCAGCATTTT.

The sample holds a few counts of this clone. The chain couples TRBV7-6 to TRBJ2-3, with TRBD1 identical over 7 bases. The CDR3 covers 19 residues. After removal of 3 bases from V and 0 bases from J, the junction contained 15 bases not matched to a gene. The germline CDR1 and CDR2 sequences are SGHVS and FNYEAQ. The CDR3 DNA reads TGTGCCAGCAGCTTTAACCCTGGTGTAGGGACAGCTAGCACAGATACGCAGTATTTT. Amino acids: CASSFNPGVGTASTDTQYF.

The V and J genes are TRBV5-1 and TRBJ2-3, with 10 bases lining up with TRBD1. The CDR3 is 16 amino acids. CDR1 and CDR2 from the germline V gene are SGHRS and YFSETQ. V was clipped by 7 bases and J by 4 bases; unmatched bases: 12. The CDR3 sequence: CASGLRGTGDADTQYF. CDR3 DNA: TGCGCCAGCGGTCTACGCGGGACAGGGGACGCAGATACGCAGTATTTT.

This sequence joins TRBV29-1 and TRBJ2-6; D is uncertain. Germline CDR1 SQVTM, CDR2 ANQGSEA. V lost 6 bases, J lost 0 bases, and 6 bases lay in between. The CDR3 length is 13 residues. This CDR3 reads CSVQSSGANVLTF. DNA of the CDR3: TGCAGCGTGCAGTCCTCTGGGGCCAACGTCCTGACTTTC. The whole variable domain, remainder taken from reference TRBV29-1 and TRBJ2-6, is SAVISQKPSRDICQRGTSLTIQCQVDSQVTMMFWYRQQPGQSLTLIATANQGSEATYESGFVIDKFPISRPNLTFSTLTVSNMSPEDSSIYLCSVQSSGANVLTFGAGSRLTVL.

The chain joins TRBV19 to TRBJ2-1, with TRBD2 identical over 10 bases. From germline, CDR1 is LNHDA and CDR2 SQIVND (reference sequence). This CDR3 comprises 15 residues. V trimming: 3 bases; J trimming: 2 bases; junction bases outside the gene matches: 1. The DNA for the CDR3 is TGTGCCAGTAGTATGGGACTAGCGACCTACAATGAGCAGTTCTTC. Translating it yields CASSMGLATYNEQFF.

The chain links TRBV20-1 to TRBJ2-1, with 11 bases matching TRBD2. The germline V gene encodes CDR1 DFQATT and CDR2 SNEGSKA (reference sequence). The J segment lost 5 bases and the V segment lost 3 bases, leaving 6 bases of the junction unmatched. This CDR3 spans 15 amino acids. The DNA for the CDR3 is TGCAGTGCTAGTAATAGCGGGGGGGAAAACAATGAGCAGTTCTTC. It translates to CSASNSGGENNEQFF.

The chain carries TRBV3-1 (or the pseudogene TRBV3-2) and TRBJ2-3; 9 bases map to TRBD2. Germline trimming cut 2 bases from V and 3 bases from J; bases unmatched to any gene: 6. Germline V gives CDR1 LGHDT, CDR2 YNNKEL (reference sequence). The CDR3 is made up of 16 amino acids. The CDR3 DNA is TGTGCCAGCAGCCAAAAAAGGACTAGCGTTACAGATACGCAGTATTTT. Translated: CASSQKRTSVTDTQYF.

This clone has only a few counts. The J gene is TRBJ2-7, the V gene TRBV28, with a tentative D call TRBD1 (6 bases). Trimming took 6 bases from V and 4 from J, leaving 10 bases between them. Germline lookup yields CDR1 MDHEN and CDR2 SYDVKM. CDR3 length equals 12 residues. The CDR3 region has the DNA TGTGCCAGCAGGGACAGTTGGTACGAGCAGTACTTC. The encoded protein is CASRDSWYEQYF.

V gene TRBV4-2 combines with J gene TRBJ1-1, with D possibly matching TRBD1 (5 bases). CDR1 and CDR2 from the germline V gene are LGHNA and YNFKEQ. Trimming took off 1 base at V and 1 base at J, with 7 bases between the two ends. CDR3 size: 14 residues. CDR3 DNA: TGTGCCAGCAGCCAAGGACAGCAGAACACTGAAGCTTTCTTT. This sequence encodes CASSQGQQNTEAFF.

The chain links TRBV4-2 to TRBJ2-3; 12 bases match TRBD2. The CDR3 length is 20 residues. J was trimmed by 0 bases and V by 3 bases; bases with no gene match: 13. Per germline, CDR1 LGHNA and CDR2 YNFKEQ. The CDR3 coding sequence is TGTGCCAGCAGCCAGGGACCACTAGCGGGGGGCCTGCTTAGCACAGATACGCAGTATTTT. Its translation: CASSQGPLAGGLLSTDTQYF.

The genes are TRBV19 and TRBJ2-3; 10 bases align to TRBD2. The V segment lost 10 bases and the J segment 5 bases; nucleotides outside the gene matches: 12. The CDR3 is 15 residues long. CDR1 is LNHDA and CDR2 is SQIVND in the germline V gene (reference sequence). The CDR3 sequence is CATSTSGTGGDTQYF. The CDR3 DNA sequence: TGTGCCACATCCACTAGCGGGACCGGGGGAGATACGCAGTATTTT.

V is TRBV4-3 and J is TRBJ1-4; perhaps TRBD1 as D (6 bases). Trimming pared 0 bases from V and 0 bases from J, leaving 23 bases between. Germline V gene lookup returns CDR1 LGHNA and CDR2 YSLEER. CDR3 size: 21 residues. CDR3 nucleotides: TGCGCCAGCAGCCAAGAGGCCCCCGTACGGGGGGCGACGGCAACTAATGAAAAACTGTTTTTT. This translates into CASSQEAPVRGATATNEKLFF.

The chain recombines TRBV5-4 with TRBJ1-1; TRBD1 might be the D (5 bases). The CDR3 is 14 residues long. Germline V gene lookup returns CDR1 SGHNT and CDR2 YYREEE (reference sequence). The V end lost 4 bases, the J end lost 1 base, and 11 bases lay between the germline ends. The CDR3 DNA sequence: TGTGCCAGCAGCCCGACAGCAGCGAACACTGAAGCTTTCTTT. Its protein product is CASSPTAANTEAFF.

The chain is built from TRBV4-1 and TRBJ1-5; D gene ambiguous. The length of the CDR3 is 15 residues. Germline assignment: CDR1 MGHRA and CDR2 YSYEKL. Trimming cost V 8 bases and J 1 base, with 15 bases left between them. The CDR3 loop reads CASSTLQSSNQPQHF. The CDR3 DNA sequence: TGCGCCAGCTCTACGTTACAGAGCAGCAATCAGCCCCAGCATTTT.